A single sample gave rise to the 24 T cell receptor beta chains below, sequenced in a study of shared clonotypes between healthy human individuals. Clones were read by immunoSEQ multiplex PCR, and TCRdb kept only the in-frame ones, dropping some. The sample has roughly 1,500,000 clones, 98% to 99% seen once. Sequencing was performed on naive CD4+ T cells sorted from blood. Noted subset: CD45RA+ positively selected. All receptors derive from a man between 25 and 39 years old in good health.

The V call is TRBV29-1, the J call TRBJ1-1, with D possibly matching TRBD1 (5 bases). Trimming removed 3 bases from V and 0 bases from J, with 11 bases in between. From germline, CDR1 is SQVTM and CDR2 ANQGSEA. The CDR3 runs 14 residues. The CDR3 sequence is CSVERGSMNTEAFF. CDR3 DNA: TGCAGCGTTGAGAGGGGCAGTATGAACACTGAAGCTTTCTTT.

The gene calls are TRBV30 and TRBJ2-3; 9 nucleotides match TRBD2. Germline CDR1 reads GTSNPN; CDR2 reads SVGIG (reference sequence). The CDR3 covers 15 residues. Trimming took 5 bases from V and 5 from J; bases not matched to a gene: 11. CDR3 DNA sequence: TGTGCCTGGTCTAGGGCTAGCGGGAAGGGAGATACGCAGTATTTT. This sequence encodes CAWSRASGKGDTQYF.

The chain couples TRBV6-1 to TRBJ1-1; D unresolved. Looked up from germline, CDR1 is MNHNS and CDR2 is SASEGT. The CDR3 length is 14 residues. V lost 1 base to trimming and J lost 5 bases, with 11 bases between them. The CDR3 region is CASSEVHIGTEAFF. CDR3 nucleotide sequence: TGTGCCAGCAGTGAAGTCCACATTGGTACTGAAGCTTTCTTT.

The genes are TRBV18 and TRBJ1-4, with unresolved D. Trimming pared 4 bases from V and 8 bases from J, leaving 11 bases between. Germline CDR1 KGHSH, CDR2 LQKENI. This CDR3 has 13 residues. The CDR3 DNA follows: TGTGCCAGCTCACAGGGTCTTCGAGAAAAACTGTTTTTT. Its translation is CASSQGLREKLFF. Using reference TRBV18 and TRBJ1-4 for the parts outside the CDR3, the full variable domain is NAGVMQNPRHLVRRRGQEARLRCSPMKGHSHVYWYRQLPEEGLKFMVYLQKENIIDESGMPKERFSAEFPKEGPSILRIQQVVRGDSAAYFCASSQGLREKLFFGSGTQLSVL.

The chain has TRBV28 and TRBJ2-7, with TRBD2 matching over 8 bases. Trimming took 6 bases from V and 0 from J; bases not matched to a gene: 7. Germline V gives CDR1 MDHEN, CDR2 SYDVKM. The CDR3 extends over 15 amino acids. The CDR3 DNA sequence: TGTGCCAGCAGACAAACTAGCGGTAGCTCCTACGAGCAGTACTTC. Amino acids: CASRQTSGSSYEQYF.

The chain combines TRBV2 with TRBJ2-3, with TRBD2 matching over 16 bases. The J segment lost 0 bases and the V segment lost 10 bases, leaving 19 bases of the junction unmatched. This CDR3 contains 21 residues. CDR1 and CDR2 from the germline V gene are SNHLY and FYNNEI. The CDR3, as DNA: TGTGCCATAACTCTCCCACCGGGACTAGCGGGAGGGCCCGCTAGCACAGATACGCAGTATTTT. It specifies CAITLPPGLAGGPASTDTQYF. Full variable domain (outside the CDR3, taken from reference TRBV2 and TRBJ2-3): EPEVTQTPSHQVTQMGQEVILRCVPISNHLYFYWYRQILGQKVEFLVSFYNNEISEKSEIFDDQFSVERPDGSNFTLKIRSTKLEDSAMYFCAITLPPGLAGGPASTDTQYFGPGTRLTVL.

The chain employs TRBV19 and TRBJ1-5, with TRBD1 identical over 9 bases. V gave up 3 bases and J gave up 3 bases; unmatched junction bases: 3. Germline V CDR1 and CDR2: LNHDA, SQIVND (reference sequence). The CDR3 consists of 15 residues. The CDR3, as DNA: TGTGCCAGTAGTATCGGGACAGGGTTCAATCAGCCCCAGCATTTT. It translates to CASSIGTGFNQPQHF.

The chain couples TRBV9 to TRBJ2-3; D not certain. This CDR3 is 15 amino acids long. Germline V gives CDR1 SGDLS, CDR2 YYNGEE. Deletions cut 0 bases from V and 5 bases from J, with 13 bases between. CDR3 nucleotides: TGTGCCAGCAGCGTAGCGAGTAGGGTTGGAGATACGCAGTATTTT. Translating gives CASSVASRVGDTQYF.

This chain uses TRBV11-3 with TRBJ2-7, with a possible D match to TRBD2 (5 bases). CDR1 is SGHNT and CDR2 is YENEEA in the germline V gene. V shed 5 bases and J shed 6 bases, with 20 bases lying between them. The CDR3 runs 15 residues. The CDR3 loop is CASSPRGEPGGEQYF. In DNA form, the CDR3 reads TGTGCCAGCAGCCCCCGGGGAGAGCCGGGCGGCGAGCAGTACTTC.

This clone was seen only once. The chain uses TRBV25-1 and TRBJ2-6, with D possibly being TRBD1 or TRBD2 (5 bases each). CDR1 MGHDK and CDR2 SYGVNS come from the germline V gene. Trimming pared 4 bases from V and 0 bases from J, leaving 10 bases between. This CDR3 comprises 16 residues. CDR3: CASSAEGSSGANVLTF. In DNA form, the CDR3 reads TGTGCCAGCAGTGCAGAGGGGTCCTCTGGGGCCAACGTCCTGACTTTC.

The V and J genes are TRBV7-2 and TRBJ2-1; D remains ambiguous. Germline CDR1 and CDR2: SGHTA and FQGNSA. The CDR3 contains 15 residues. Trimming cost V 0 bases and J 6 bases, with 12 bases left between them. This chain's CDR3 is CASSLAPGPTNEQFF. DNA for the CDR3: TGTGCCAGCAGCTTAGCGCCCGGCCCGACCAATGAGCAGTTCTTC.

This chain links TRBV6-1 with TRBJ1-2, with a tentative D call TRBD1 (6 bases). Germline lookup yields CDR1 MNHNS and CDR2 SASEGT. CDR3 length equals 12 residues. V lost 4 bases and J 8 bases, leaving 11 bases between the germline ends. In nucleotides, the CDR3 is TGTGCCAGCAGTGCCTCAGGGGTGGGCTACACCTTC. Amino acids: CASSASGVGYTF.

The gene calls are TRBV15 and TRBJ1-1, with unresolved D. The CDR3 extends over 14 amino acids. Germline assignment: CDR1 LNHNV and CDR2 YYDKDF (reference sequence). Trimming took 1 base from V and 3 from J, leaving 9 bases between them. CDR3 amino acids: CATSRARLDTEAFF. In nucleotides, the CDR3 is TGTGCCACCAGCAGAGCGAGATTGGACACTGAAGCTTTCTTT.

V gene TRBV7-6 combines with J gene TRBJ2-6, with D possibly being TRBD1 (8 bases). Looked up from germline, CDR1 is SGHVS and CDR2 is FNYEAQ. The CDR3 is 19 residues long. The V and J ends lost 5 bases and 3 bases respectively, with 23 bases between them. This chain's CDR3 is CASSPIAGRGLGGANVLTF. Here the CDR3 DNA reads TGTGCCAGCAGCCCAATAGCGGGCAGGGGGCTCGGTGGGGCCAACGTCCTGACTTTC. The full variable domain, completed using reference TRBV7-6 and TRBJ2-6, is GAGVSQSPRYKVTKRGQDVALRCDPISGHVSLYWYRQALGQGPEFLTYFNYEAQQDKSGLPNDRFSAERPEGSISTLTIQRTEQRDSAMYRCASSPIAGRGLGGANVLTFGAGSRLTVL.

This rearrangement joins TRBV27 to TRBJ2-1, with TRBD2 identical over 10 bases. There are 16 residues in the CDR3. Germline CDR1 reads MNHEY; CDR2 reads SMNVEV (reference sequence). J gave up 1 base and V 6 bases, and 6 bases lay outside the gene matches. The CDR3 loop reads CASSYSSGGSYNEQFF. The CDR3 DNA follows: TGTGCCAGCAGCTACTCTAGCGGGGGTTCCTACAATGAGCAGTTCTTC.

The chain links TRBV7-3 to TRBJ2-3; tentatively, D is TRBD1 or TRBD2 (5 bases each). This CDR3 contains 14 residues. V lost 5 bases to trimming and J lost 0 bases, with 9 bases between them. Germline V lookup: CDR1 SGHTA, CDR2 FQGTGA. The CDR3 spells CASSPGASTDTQYF. CDR3 sequence (DNA): TGTGCCAGCAGCCCCGGGGCTAGCACAGATACGCAGTATTTT.

The chain is built from TRBV15 and TRBJ2-7; D possibly corresponds to TRBD1 (6 bases). This CDR3 has 14 amino acids. V was cut by 1 base and J by 3 bases, with 10 bases left in between. Germline values: CDR1 LNHNV, CDR2 YYDKDF (reference sequence). CDR3 residues: CATSRGKGGYEQYF. The CDR3 DNA reads as TGTGCCACCAGCAGAGGAAAAGGGGGCTACGAGCAGTACTTC.

This chain joins TRBV7-8 and TRBJ2-1, with TRBD1 matching 8 bases. CDR1 and CDR2 from the germline V gene are SGHVS and FQNEAQ. V was pared by 1 base and J by 6 bases, with 11 bases of the junction left unmatched. This CDR3 contains 17 residues. CDR3 bases: TGTGCCAGCAGCTTAGTAGGAGGCAGGGGGCCTAGCAATGAGCAGTTCTTC. This encodes CASSLVGGRGPSNEQFF.

This clone was seen a single time. Other DNA variants within this sample encode the same CDR3. V gene TRBV29-1 combines with J gene TRBJ1-1, with TRBD1 as a possible D gene (5 bases). The CDR3 loop spans 11 amino acids. Germline CDR1 SQVTM, CDR2 ANQGSEA. Trimming cost V 6 bases and J 5 bases, with 10 bases left between them. CDR3 loop: CSVLGGTEAFF. The CDR3 DNA sequence: TGCAGCGTACTGGGGGGAACTGAAGCTTTCTTT.

The chain links TRBV5-5 to TRBJ2-3; no definite D call. Deletions cut 0 bases from V and 2 bases from J, with 7 bases between. Per germline, CDR1 SGHKS and CDR2 YYEKEE (reference sequence). The length of the CDR3 is 14 residues. CDR3: CASSLAPPTDTQYF. The CDR3 nucleotides are TGTGCCAGCAGCTTGGCGCCCCCCACAGATACGCAGTATTTT.

The chain is built from TRBV9 and TRBJ2-6; D uncertain. V lost 4 bases and J 4 bases, leaving 6 bases between the germline ends. The length of the CDR3 is 13 residues. Germline V gene lookup returns CDR1 SGDLS and CDR2 YYNGEE. Here the CDR3 reads CASSTRGANVLTF. CDR3 DNA: TGTGCCAGCAGCACCCGCGGGGCCAACGTCCTGACTTTC.

This chain links TRBV15 with TRBJ2-7; a possible D gene is TRBD2 (5 bases). The V gene's germline CDR1 is LNHNV and CDR2 YYDKDF (reference sequence). The CDR3 consists of 12 residues. The V gene lost 4 bases and the J gene lost 6 bases, with 10 bases spanning the gap. CDR3: CATSTPGFEQYF. DNA for the CDR3: TGTGCCACCAGCACGCCGGGATTCGAGCAGTACTTC.

The rearrangement joins TRBV5-1 to TRBJ2-7, with D perhaps TRBD1 or TRBD2 (6 bases each). The V end was cut by 4 bases, the J end by 10 bases, with 15 bases between. The germline V gene encodes CDR1 SGHRS and CDR2 YFSETQ. CDR3 length equals 12 residues. The CDR3 coding sequence is TGCGCCAGCAGCGATGGAGGGGGGTTACAGTACTTC. It codes for CASSDGGGLQYF.

This CDR3 is CASSLTRGAWGLVTDTQYF. The CDR3 bases are TGTGCCAGCAGCTTGACACGGGGGGCTTGGGGTCTTGTGACAGATACGCAGTATTTT. The V call is TRBV5-4, the J call TRBJ2-3; possible D gene TRBD2, 7 bases. The germline V gene has CDR1 SGHNT and CDR2 YYREEE (reference sequence). This CDR3 is 19 amino acids long. V lost 1 base to trimming and J lost 3 bases, with 24 bases between them.